This T cell receptor beta chain was identified during a study of blood T cell repertoires in COVID-19. Sequencing was performed with immunoSEQ multiplex PCR; in TCRdb, only in-frame clones are kept and a portion is missing. The table lists more than 150,000 clones, around 80% of them singletons, with 2.5% to 3% in the top ten. Trimming removed 2 bases from V and 1 base from J, with 12 bases in between. The CDR3 spans 15 residues. The germline gives CDR1 SGHDT, CDR2 YYEEEE. The chain is built from TRBV5-6 and TRBJ1-1, with D perhaps TRBD1 (5 bases). Sequencing was done on a sample of peripheral blood. The TCR was taken from a woman aged 80 or older with active or convalescent COVID-19. This chain's CDR3 is CASSFLWQGNTEAFF. CDR3 bases: TGTGCCAGCAGCTTTCTGTGGCAGGGGAACACTGAAGCTTTCTTT. The full variable domain, in which reference TRBV5-6 and TRBJ1-1 provide the parts outside the CDR3, is DAGVTQSPTHLIKTRGQQVTLRCSPKSGHDTVSWYQQALGQGPQFIFQYYEEEERQRGNFPDRFSGHQFPNYSSELNVNALLLGDSALYLCASSFLWQGNTEAFFGQGTRLTVV.